This entry lists 4 T cell receptor beta chains sequenced from one sample in a study of blood T cell repertoires in COVID-19. Method: immunoSEQ multiplex PCR; TCRdb's copy keeps in-frame clones and lacks some. The repertoire includes 250,000 to 300,000 clones, roughly nine tenths of them detected once, and 0.95% to 1.5% sits in the top ten. The sequenced sample consisted of PBMCs or T cells enriched from blood (not recorded which). Receptors were obtained from a human donor in a cohort exposed to, infected with or recovered from COVID-19 (not recorded which). The donor label of this sample is uncertain.

The V gene is TRBV27, the J gene TRBJ2-1; D gene unclear. The CDR3 covers 13 residues. Trimming cost V 5 bases and J 5 bases, with 10 bases left between them. CDR1 is MNHEY, CDR2 SMNVEV, per germline (reference sequence). This CDR3 is CASSPTENNEQFF. CDR3 in DNA: TGTGCCAGCAGTCCTACGGAGAACAATGAGCAGTTCTTC.

The chain carries TRBV7-2 and TRBJ2-5, with D maybe TRBD2 (7 bases). V was shortened by 0 bases and J by 1 base, with 15 bases between the two germline ends. The V gene's germline CDR1 is SGHTA and CDR2 FQGNSA. The CDR3 sequence is 17 residues long. Written as DNA, the CDR3 is TGTGCCAGCAGCTTAGCGGGGGCGGGAGCGGGCCAAGAGACCCAGTACTTC. Translated: CASSLAGAGAGQETQYF.

This rearrangement joins TRBV3-1 (or the pseudogene TRBV3-2) to TRBJ1-1; 9 nucleotides line up with TRBD1. The CDR3 length is 12 residues. In germline, CDR1 is LGHDT, CDR2 YNNKEL (reference sequence). Unmatched junction bases numbered 4, after V lost 6 bases and J lost 8 bases. CDR3 sequence (DNA): TGTGCCAGCAGGGGACAGGGTTCCGAAGCTTTCTTT. Translation gives CASRGQGSEAFF.

In the case of this clone: One end of the junction varies from germline; a read error may be responsible. The chain carries TRBV2 and TRBJ1-2, with 9 bases matching TRBD1. This CDR3 has 10 residues. Germline V gives CDR1 SNHLY, CDR2 FYNNEI. In nucleotides, the CDR3 is TGTGCCAGCAGCTACAGGGGGCGGAACTTC. This gives the protein CASSYRGRNF.